These 26 T cell receptor beta chains originate from one sample sequenced in a study of sequential checkpoint blockade in melanoma. Treatment described: randomized to nivolumab then ipilimumab (arm A) or the reverse (arm B). Sequencing was performed with immunoSEQ multiplex PCR; in TCRdb, only in-frame clones are kept and a portion is missing. The sample includes tens of thousands of clones, around 80% of them seen just once. The sequences come from CD8+ T cells sorted from blood (inferred from file names), collected from a patient given nivolumab and ipilimumab in sequence. The receptors shown here come from a human donor with melanoma.

The chain couples TRBV4-1 to TRBJ2-1, with a possible D match to TRBD1 (6 bases). V was shortened by 1 base and J by 5 bases, with 9 bases between the two germline ends. CDR1 is MGHRA, CDR2 YSYEKL, per germline. The CDR3 length is 14 residues. The CDR3, as DNA: TGCGCCAGCAGCCAAGCGGACAGAAACAATGAGCAGTTCTTC. It yields the protein CASSQADRNNEQFF.

The chain joins TRBV2 to TRBJ2-1; TRBD2 matches 11 bases. Looked up from germline, CDR1 is SNHLY and CDR2 is FYNNEI. V trimming: 2 bases; J trimming: 4 bases; junction bases outside the gene matches: 4. The CDR3 contains 16 residues. The CDR3 is CASSESLAGGYNEQFF. The CDR3 bases are TGTGCCAGCAGTGAATCCCTAGCGGGGGGATACAATGAGCAGTTCTTC.

This chain uses TRBV27 with TRBJ2-7, with TRBD1 identical over 8 bases. This CDR3 has 15 amino acids. The V gene end was trimmed by 3 bases and the J gene end by 3 bases; junction bases not matched to a gene: 7. Germline lookup yields CDR1 MNHEY and CDR2 SMNVEV (reference sequence). The CDR3 reads CASSFRGRPGYEQYF. DNA of the CDR3: TGTGCCAGCAGTTTCAGGGGGCGTCCCGGCTACGAGCAGTACTTC.

This chain links TRBV6-5 with TRBJ2-2; 8 nucleotides align to TRBD1. The junction had 12 bases not matched to a gene; V was cut back by 9 bases and J by 6 bases. This CDR3 has 15 amino acids. CDR1 and CDR2 from the germline V gene are MNHEY and SVGAGI. The CDR3 coding sequence is TGTGCCAGTCGGCCCAGGGGGCCGGAGTCCGGGGAGCTGTTTTTT. Its translation: CASRPRGPESGELFF.

J is TRBJ2-3 and V is TRBV25-1, with D unclear. V was shortened by 2 bases and J by 2 bases, with 17 bases between the two germline ends. The germline CDR1 and CDR2 sequences are MGHDK and SYGVNS. The CDR3 spans 17 residues. As DNA, the CDR3 is TGTGCCAGCAGTGAAATCGAGGAAACCGTTCCCACAGATACGCAGTATTTT. Residues: CASSEIEETVPTDTQYF.

The chain recombines TRBV5-1 with TRBJ2-1; 12 bases match TRBD2. Trimming cost V 0 bases and J 0 bases; bases outside gene matches: 1. Germline CDR1 reads SGHRS; CDR2 reads YFSETQ. This CDR3 has 17 residues. The CDR3: CASSLETSGSSYNEQFF. CDR3 coding DNA: TGCGCCAGCAGCTTGGAGACTAGCGGGAGCTCCTACAATGAGCAGTTCTTC.

The genes are TRBV28 and TRBJ2-5, with 9 nucleotides matching TRBD1. V lost 0 bases to trimming and J lost 5 bases; unmatched junction nucleotides: 4. Germline CDR1 MDHEN, CDR2 SYDVKM. CDR3 size: 15 residues. The CDR3 loop is CASSLWVTGGETQYF. The CDR3 bases are TGTGCCAGCAGTTTATGGGTGACAGGGGGTGAGACCCAGTACTTC. The full variable domain, in which reference TRBV28 and TRBJ2-5 provide the parts outside the CDR3, is DVKVTQSSRYLVKRTGEKVFLECVQDMDHENMFWYRQDPGLGLRLIYFSYDVKMKEKGDIPEGYSVSREKKERFSLILESASTNQTSMYLCASSLWVTGGETQYFGPGTRLLVL.

This CDR3 reads CASSQTRDQGNTGELFF. The DNA of the CDR3 is TGTGCCAGCAGCCAGACGAGAGACCAGGGGAACACCGGGGAGCTGTTTTTT. J is TRBJ2-2 and V is TRBV13, with D perhaps matching TRBD1 (5 bases). CDR1 is PRHDT and CDR2 is FYEKMQ in the germline V gene (reference sequence). CDR3 size: 17 residues. Trimming removed 5 bases from V and 1 base from J, with 17 bases in between.

The V and J genes are TRBV27 and TRBJ2-3, with TRBD1 as a possible D gene (6 bases). CDR1 is MNHEY, CDR2 SMNVEV, per germline (reference sequence). There are 14 residues in the CDR3. Trimming removed 5 bases at V and 4 bases at J, with 13 bases between. In DNA form, the CDR3 reads TGTGCCAGCAGTCCAACAGGGTTGCCAGATACGCAGTATTTT. Protein sequence: CASSPTGLPDTQYF.

V is TRBV5-5 and J is TRBJ2-7; no definite D call. The CDR3 is 13 amino acids. Germline CDR1 SGHKS, CDR2 YYEKEE (reference sequence). V was shortened by 0 bases and J by 3 bases, with 7 bases between the two germline ends. CDR3 in DNA: TGTGCCAGCAGCTTGGTTCGTAGCTACGAGCAGTACTTC. This translates into CASSLVRSYEQYF. The variable domain in full, completed from reference TRBV5-5 and TRBJ2-7, reads DAGVTQSPTHLIKTRGQQVTLRCSPISGHKSVSWYQQVLGQGPQFIFQYYEKEERGRGNFPDRFSARQFPNYSSELNVNALLLGDSALYLCASSLVRSYEQYFGPGTRLTVT.

In nucleotides, the CDR3 is TGTGCCAGCAGCTTAGTTGAGGGAGTCGGCTACGAGCAGTACTTC. It yields the protein CASSLVEGVGYEQYF. The chain combines TRBV7-6 with TRBJ2-7, with D perhaps matching TRBD2 (5 bases). The germline CDR1 and CDR2 sequences are SGHVS and FNYEAQ. This CDR3 is built from 15 residues. V was clipped by 1 base and J by 3 bases, with 13 bases between them.

This clone was counted a few times. The chain carries TRBV5-1 and TRBJ2-5; TRBD1 aligns across 8 bases. The J call is uncertain, as TRBJ2-7 better fits the DNA end. This CDR3 has 13 amino acids. The germline CDR1 and CDR2 sequences are SGHRS and YFSETQ. CDR3 DNA: TGCGCCAGCATCGGGCAGGGGGCCAACGAGCAGTACTTC. This encodes CASIGQGANEQYF.

This clone came up once. The rearrangement links TRBV5-6 to TRBJ2-7; 12 positions match TRBD1. The length of the CDR3 is 14 residues. J was trimmed by 4 bases and V by 3 bases; bases with no gene match: 2. Germline V gene sequence: CDR1 SGHDT, CDR2 YYEEEE. CDR3 loop: CASSWDRGRYEQYF. As DNA, the CDR3 is TGTGCCAGCAGCTGGGACAGGGGGCGATACGAGCAGTACTTC.

The rearrangement joins TRBV11-2 to TRBJ2-5; weak D call: TRBD2 (7 bases). Germline CDR1 is SGHAT and CDR2 is FQNNGV. Deletions cut 5 bases from V and 5 bases from J, with 18 bases between. The CDR3 is 15 residues long. CDR3 protein: CASSQGSGIVETQYF. DNA of the CDR3: TGTGCCAGCAGCCAGGGGAGCGGGATTGTGGAGACCCAGTACTTC.

This clone showed up just a few times. The chain links TRBV28 to TRBJ1-5; D remains unclear. Trimming pared 3 bases from V and 7 bases from J, leaving 4 bases between. The CDR3 runs to 11 residues. CDR1 is MDHEN and CDR2 is SYDVKM in the germline V gene. The CDR3 DNA reads as TGTGCCAGCAGTTTGTCGCAGCCCCAGCATTTT. Its translation is CASSLSQPQHF.

In regard to this clone: The junction differs from germline at one of its ends, possibly a read error. The chain combines TRBV7-7 with TRBJ2-7, with 9 bases lining up with TRBD1. Looked up from germline, CDR1 is SSHAT and CDR2 is FNYEAQ (reference sequence). This CDR3 has 15 residues. In DNA, the CDR3 is TGTGCTAGCAGCTTAGGGACAGGGCGATCCTACGAGCAGTACTTC. Translation gives CASSLGTGRSYEQYF.

The chain uses TRBV7-2 and TRBJ2-7; possible D gene TRBD1, 5 bases. Germline lookup yields CDR1 SGHTA and CDR2 FQGNSA. The CDR3 spans 14 residues. Deletions cut 1 base from V and 4 bases from J, with 11 bases between. The CDR3 region has the DNA TGTGCCAGCAGCTTAGTGGTACAGGCTTACGAGCAGTACTTC. Translating gives CASSLVVQAYEQYF.

The genes are TRBV11-2 and TRBJ2-1, with 12 bases matching TRBD2. Germline lookup yields CDR1 SGHAT and CDR2 FQNNGV. The trim removed 4 bases at V and 9 bases at J, leaving 7 bases unmatched. This CDR3 region has 15 residues. CDR3 DNA sequence: TGTGCCAGCAGCTCTAGCGGGGGGGGGAGTGGTGAGCAGTTCTTC. Translated: CASSSSGGGSGEQFF.

The chain links TRBV27 to TRBJ1-1; perhaps TRBD1 as D (5 bases). Per germline, CDR1 MNHEY and CDR2 SMNVEV (reference sequence). V gave up 3 bases and J gave up 0 bases, with 11 bases separating them. The CDR3 runs to 15 residues. DNA for the CDR3: TGTGCCAGCAGTTTTTCACCAGGGATGAACACTGAAGCTTTCTTT. Translating gives CASSFSPGMNTEAFF.

The chain employs TRBV5-6 and TRBJ2-5; 8 bases match TRBD2. Judging by the DNA end, TRBJ2-7 fits better; the J call may be wrong. CDR3 length: 16 amino acids. Germline CDR1 is SGHDT and CDR2 is YYEEEE. Here the CDR3 reads CASSLPSREGRYEQYF. The CDR3 nucleotides read TGTGCCAGCAGCTTGCCTAGCCGGGAGGGCCGCTACGAGCAGTACTTC.

The V gene is TRBV6-5, the J gene TRBJ1-1; 9 bases match TRBD1. The CDR3 consists of 13 residues. The V and J ends lost 6 bases and 3 bases, in that order; junction bases with no gene match: 2. The germline CDR1 and CDR2 sequences are MNHEY and SVGAGI. CDR3 region: CASRGQGYTEAFF. CDR3 nucleotides: TGTGCCAGCAGGGGACAGGGCTACACTGAAGCTTTCTTT.

The J gene is TRBJ2-7, the V gene TRBV7-9; 8 nucleotides match TRBD2. Losses at the gene ends were 5 bases for V and 5 bases for J; bases not matched to a gene: 11. Germline lookup yields CDR1 SEHNR and CDR2 FQNEAQ (reference sequence). This CDR3 has 15 amino acids. The CDR3, as DNA: TGTGCCAGCAGCACGAGGGGGAGCGGGAGCAACGAGCAGTACTTC. This translates into CASSTRGSGSNEQYF.

Only a few counts were recorded for this clone. The CDR3 coding sequence is TGTGCCAGCAGCTGGGCAGGGGGCGGAAACACCATATATTTT. This sequence encodes CASSWAGGGNTIYF. This chain uses TRBV5-6 with TRBJ1-3; 8 bases are a match to TRBD1. The ends lost 3 bases at V and 4 bases at J; junction bases unmatched: 3. The V gene's germline CDR1 is SGHDT and CDR2 YYEEEE. CDR3 length: 14 residues.

The rearrangement uses TRBV7-9 and TRBJ2-5; D possibly corresponds to TRBD2 (5 bases). The length of the CDR3 is 15 residues. Trimming took 1 base from V and 5 from J, leaving 14 bases between them. Germline lookup yields CDR1 SEHNR and CDR2 FQNEAQ (reference sequence). CDR3 in amino acids: CASSLVASTMETQYF. In DNA, the CDR3 is TGTGCCAGCAGCTTAGTCGCTAGCACCATGGAGACCCAGTACTTC.

The chain uses TRBV5-1 and TRBJ1-1; D is ambiguous. The V and J ends lost 2 bases and 1 base respectively, with 6 bases between them. CDR1 SGHRS and CDR2 YFSETQ come from the germline V gene. The CDR3 runs to 13 residues. The CDR3 nucleotides are TGCGCCAGCAGCTTACGGGGGAACACTGAAGCTTTCTTT. Translation gives CASSLRGNTEAFF.

This chain uses TRBV7-2 with TRBJ2-7; 10 bases are a match to TRBD1. Germline values: CDR1 SGHTA, CDR2 FQGNSA. The CDR3 is 16 residues long. The V gene end was trimmed by 1 base and the J gene end by 9 bases; junction bases not matched to a gene: 12. The CDR3 protein is CASSLVGQGHLRWQYF. The CDR3 DNA follows: TGTGCCAGCAGCTTAGTGGGACAGGGGCACCTACGATGGCAGTACTTC. Full variable domain (missing parts from reference TRBV7-2 and TRBJ2-7): GAGVSQSPSNKVTEKGKDVELRCDPISGHTALYWYRQSLGQGLEFLIYFQGNSAPDKSGLPSDRFSAERTGGSVSTLTIQRTQQEDSAVYLCASSLVGQGHLRWQYFGPGTRLTVT.